These 32 T cell receptor beta chains were all obtained from the same sample, sequenced in a study of cytomegalovirus exposure and HLA in healthy donors. Here immunoSEQ multiplex PCR was the method, and the copy in TCRdb shows in-frame clones only, minus some. Of 90,000 to 110,000 clones in the sample, 88% were seen once. What was sequenced was PBMCs. The receptors originated from a woman aged 18-29 years in good health and CMV-seronegative.

This rearrangement joins TRBV7-3 to TRBJ2-3; possibly TRBD2 for D (7 bases). Germline-derived CDR1 and CDR2 are SGHTA and FQGTGA. This CDR3 region has 14 residues. V was trimmed by 0 bases and J by 4 bases, leaving 8 bases between them. The CDR3 DNA follows: TGTGCCAGCAGCTTAACAGGGGGGGCAGATACGCAGTATTTT. Its translation is CASSLTGGADTQYF.

The V call is TRBV5-4, the J call TRBJ2-2, with D maybe TRBD2 (5 bases). Germline V gene lookup returns CDR1 SGHNT and CDR2 YYREEE (reference sequence). There are 16 residues in the CDR3. The V end was cut by 0 bases, the J end by 2 bases, with 11 bases between. The chain's CDR3 is CASSLGAGVNTGELFF. Here the CDR3 DNA reads TGTGCCAGCAGCTTGGGGGCCGGGGTCAACACCGGGGAGCTGTTTTTT.

The genes are TRBV27 and TRBJ1-1, with TRBD1 identical over 9 bases. Losses at the gene ends were 5 bases for V and 5 bases for J; bases not matched to a gene: 9. This CDR3 has 15 amino acids. CDR1 MNHEY and CDR2 SMNVEV come from the germline V gene (reference sequence). DNA of the CDR3: TGTGCCAGCAGTCTCCAAGGGGACAGGGTTACTGAAGCTTTCTTT. Translation gives CASSLQGDRVTEAFF.

The chain uses TRBV30 and TRBJ1-5; D not certain. The CDR3 is 13 amino acids. V shed 2 bases and J shed 4 bases, with 9 bases lying between them. Looked up from germline, CDR1 is GTSNPN and CDR2 is SVGIG (reference sequence). CDR3 DNA: TGTGCCTGGAGTCCAAATCGGAATCAGCCCCAGCATTTT. Protein sequence: CAWSPNRNQPQHF.

V and J are TRBV9 and TRBJ2-1; D uncertain. The CDR3 runs to 14 residues. From germline, CDR1 is SGDLS and CDR2 YYNGEE. Trimming removed 4 bases from V and 5 bases from J, with 13 bases in between. The CDR3 protein is CASSTGVGHNEQFF. Here the CDR3 DNA reads TGTGCCAGCAGCACGGGTGTAGGTCACAATGAGCAGTTCTTC.

The J gene is TRBJ1-6, the V gene TRBV6-1; perhaps TRBD1 as D (5 bases). CDR1 MNHNS and CDR2 SASEGT come from the germline V gene. Trimming left V 4 bases short and J 2 bases short, with 12 bases between. CDR3 length: 16 residues. For the CDR3, the DNA is TGTGCCAGCAGTGCGGGAGGGGTCGCCTATAATTCACCCCTCCACTTT. Its protein is CASSAGGVAYNSPLHF.

This chain uses TRBV4-3 with TRBJ2-1; D might be TRBD1 (5 bases). Germline V lookup: CDR1 LGHNA, CDR2 YSLEER. Trimming cost V 1 base and J 9 bases, with 10 bases left between them. The CDR3 runs 13 residues. The CDR3, as DNA: TGCGCCAGCAGCCAAGCTCCCAGGGTTGAGCAGTTCTTC. Its protein is CASSQAPRVEQFF.

Comments on this clone: An end of the junction differs from the germline gene, which may be a read error. The chain couples TRBV28 to TRBJ2-7, with TRBD2 matching 15 bases. This CDR3 is built from 16 residues. CDR1 is MDHEN and CDR2 is SYDVKM in the germline V gene. Written as DNA, the CDR3 is TGTGCCAGCAGTGCGGGACTAGCGGGAGGCAGGAGGGAATGGAACTTC. Its translation: CASSAGLAGGRREWNF.

The chain employs TRBV5-1 and TRBJ2-3; 8 bases align to TRBD2. Germline V CDR1 and CDR2: SGHRS, YFSETQ. V was clipped by 1 base and J by 0 bases; unmatched bases: 4. The CDR3 consists of 16 residues. CDR3 in amino acids: CASSLRPSGSTDTQYF. DNA for the CDR3: TGCGCCAGCAGCTTGCGTCCTAGCGGGAGCACAGATACGCAGTATTTT.

This sequence joins TRBV15 and TRBJ1-3; D unclear. The ends were cut back, 9 bases at V and 0 bases at J, with 9 bases in the middle. This CDR3 contains 13 residues. Germline values: CDR1 LNHNV, CDR2 YYDKDF (reference sequence). CDR3 loop: CATTAASGNTIYF. The DNA of the CDR3 is TGTGCCACGACTGCCGCCTCTGGAAACACCATATATTTT.

This clone was seen only once. The chain combines TRBV9 with TRBJ2-7; the match to TRBD2 covers 11 bases. V lost 4 bases to trimming and J lost 2 bases; unmatched junction nucleotides: 5. The CDR3 consists of 15 residues. CDR1 is SGDLS and CDR2 is YYNGEE in the germline V gene. CDR3 DNA: TGTGCCAGCAGCTTGGGACTAGCGGAACCCTACGAGCAGTACTTC. This translates into CASSLGLAEPYEQYF.

The genes are TRBV27 and TRBJ1-1, with D possibly matching TRBD1 (6 bases). V was pared by 10 bases and J by 1 base, with 28 bases between. The germline V gene has CDR1 MNHEY and CDR2 SMNVEV (reference sequence). The CDR3 runs to 18 residues. The CDR3 loop is CAKENRVPHRGENTEAFF. The CDR3 coding sequence is TGTGCCAAGGAGAACAGGGTCCCTCACCGGGGGGAGAACACTGAAGCTTTCTTT.

The V gene is TRBV5-1, the J gene TRBJ2-7; 9 bases agree with TRBD1. CDR1 and CDR2 from the germline V gene are SGHRS and YFSETQ. Unmatched junction bases numbered 2, after V lost 3 bases and J lost 1 base. This CDR3 region has 14 residues. The CDR3 region is CASSSTGGSYEQYF. In DNA form, the CDR3 reads TGCGCCAGCAGCTCGACAGGGGGGTCCTACGAGCAGTACTTC.

Note on this clone: Distinct nucleotide sequences in the sample also encode this CDR3. The chain links TRBV2 to TRBJ1-2, with D perhaps TRBD1 (6 bases). V lost 3 bases and J lost 5, with 7 bases in between. This CDR3 spans 12 amino acids. In germline, CDR1 is SNHLY, CDR2 FYNNEI. The CDR3 loop reads CASSEDSYGYTF. The CDR3 DNA reads TGTGCCAGCAGTGAGGACAGTTATGGCTACACCTTC.

This clone was found a few times. This rearrangement joins TRBV6-1 to TRBJ1-3; no clear D. Germline CDR1 MNHNS, CDR2 SASEGT. V lost 1 base to trimming and J lost 1 base, with 8 bases between them. The CDR3 runs 15 residues. CDR3 sequence reads: CASSEGRGSGNTIYF. The CDR3, as DNA: TGTGCCAGCAGTGAAGGCCGGGGATCTGGAAACACCATATATTTT.

The genes are TRBV29-1 and TRBJ1-4, with D possibly TRBD1 on 5 matching bases. The germline V and J ends were trimmed by 4 bases and 7 bases, with 10 bases remaining between them. This CDR3 comprises 12 residues. The germline gives CDR1 SQVTM, CDR2 ANQGSEA. The CDR3 DNA is TGCAGCGTTGGTCAGGGCGCTGAAAAACTGTTTTTT. Amino acids: CSVGQGAEKLFF.

J is TRBJ1-1 and V is TRBV5-1; maybe TRBD1 (6 bases). Germline CDR1 SGHRS, CDR2 YFSETQ. The CDR3 contains 15 residues. V was trimmed by 3 bases and J by 3 bases, leaving 15 bases between them. CDR3 sequence reads: CASSSHRETYTEAFF. The CDR3 nucleotides read TGCGCCAGCAGCTCCCACAGGGAGACGTACACTGAAGCTTTCTTT.

This chain uses TRBV18 with TRBJ2-2, with 12 bases fitting TRBD2. This CDR3 contains 15 residues. Germline CDR1 KGHSH, CDR2 LQKENI. Trimming at V came to 6 bases and at J to 5 bases, leaving 4 bases not matched to a gene. CDR3 in amino acids: CASSTGTSGTGELFF. DNA for the CDR3: TGTGCCAGCTCCACGGGGACTAGCGGGACCGGGGAGCTGTTTTTT.

J is TRBJ2-7 and V is TRBV20-1; no reliable D call. With 5 bases removed from V and 4 bases from J, the gap between germline ends came to 9 bases. Germline loops: CDR1 DFQATT, CDR2 SNEGSKA (reference sequence). The CDR3 is 11 residues long. The CDR3: CSAYSNYEQYF. CDR3 nucleotides: TGCAGTGCTTATAGCAATTACGAGCAGTACTTC.

The rearrangement joins TRBV10-2 to TRBJ2-3, with 10 bases aligning to TRBD2. Germline CDR1 and CDR2: WSHSY and SAAADI. Trimming cost V 8 bases and J 5 bases; bases outside gene matches: 10. CDR3 length equals 15 residues. As DNA, the CDR3 is TGCGCCAGCGGAACAGCGGGGGGGCGAGGAGATACGCAGTATTTT. Its translation: CASGTAGGRGDTQYF.

V gene TRBV11-2 combines with J gene TRBJ2-1; 12 nucleotides line up with TRBD2. J lost 6 bases, V lost 2 bases, and 8 bases had no gene match. Germline assignment: CDR1 SGHAT and CDR2 FQNNGV. The CDR3 has 17 amino acids. The CDR3 DNA reads TGTGCCAGCAGCTTATTTCTCGCGACTAGCGGGAGCAATGAGCAGTTCTTC. It yields the protein CASSLFLATSGSNEQFF.

The rearrangement links TRBV7-9 to TRBJ2-2, with D unclear. The CDR3 covers 15 residues. Germline V gene lookup returns CDR1 SEHNR and CDR2 FQNEAQ (reference sequence). V shed 2 bases and J shed 4 bases, with 11 bases lying between them. CDR3 nucleotides: TGTGCCAGCAGCTTAACCCCCCGAGGCACCGGGGAGCTGTTTTTT. Protein: CASSLTPRGTGELFF.

V usage is TRBV4-2 and J usage is TRBJ2-7, with 10 bases identical to TRBD2. The CDR3 is made up of 15 amino acids. Germline-derived CDR1 and CDR2 are LGHNA and YNFKEQ. J lost 3 bases, V lost 1 base, and 3 bases had no gene match. In nucleotides, the CDR3 is TGTGCCAGCAGCCAAGCTTTAGCGGGGGGCTACGAGCAGTACTTC. It yields the protein CASSQALAGGYEQYF.

V usage is TRBV7-2 and J usage is TRBJ1-2; weak D call: TRBD1 (5 bases). Deletions cut 1 base from V and 0 bases from J, with 12 bases between. The CDR3 runs to 16 residues. Germline V CDR1 and CDR2: SGHTA, FQGNSA. The CDR3 is CASSLEGTRANYGYTF. The CDR3 nucleotides are TGTGCCAGCAGCTTAGAAGGTACCAGGGCTAACTATGGCTACACCTTC.

The chain has TRBV6-6 and TRBJ2-2; D is undetermined. Germline V gene lookup returns CDR1 MNHNY and CDR2 SVGAGI (reference sequence). Trimming pared 4 bases from V and 7 bases from J, leaving 10 bases between. The CDR3 is made up of 13 amino acids. CDR3 sequence (DNA): TGTGCCAGCAGTTCCTCGAGAAGCGGGGAGCTGTTTTTT. This gives the protein CASSSSRSGELFF.

This chain joins TRBV6-5 and TRBJ1-5, with D possibly TRBD1 on 5 matching bases. CDR1 and CDR2 (germline): MNHEY, SVGAGI. V was clipped by 8 bases and J by 8 bases, with 13 bases between them. This CDR3 region has 12 residues. CDR3 coding DNA: TGTGCCAGCTGGGGGTGGGGGGAGCCCCAGCATTTT. This translates into CASWGWGEPQHF.

The chain links TRBV5-1 to TRBJ1-2; 7 bases agree with TRBD1. The V and J ends lost 4 bases and 10 bases, in that order; junction bases with no gene match: 10. This CDR3 is 13 amino acids long. Germline loops: CDR1 SGHRS, CDR2 YFSETQ. CDR3 DNA: TGCGCCAGCAGCATAACGACAGGGTCCGTCTACACCTTC. Protein sequence: CASSITTGSVYTF. The full variable domain, rest sourced from reference TRBV5-1 and TRBJ1-2, is KAGVTQTPRYLIKTRGQQVTLSCSPISGHRSVSWYQQTPGQGLQFLFEYFSETQRNKGNFPGRFSGRQFSNSRSEMNVSTLELGDSALYLCASSITTGSVYTFGSGTRLTVV.

The DNA for the CDR3 is TGTGCCAGCAGAGGCGACAGGGGTAGAGATACGCAGTATTTT. It yields the protein CASRGDRGRDTQYF. This chain connects TRBV27 to TRBJ2-3, with TRBD1 matching 8 bases. The CDR3 covers 14 residues. The V and J ends lost 6 bases and 5 bases, in that order; junction bases with no gene match: 7. CDR1 MNHEY and CDR2 SMNVEV come from the germline V gene (reference sequence).

The J gene is TRBJ2-2, the V gene TRBV6-5; D perhaps matches TRBD2 (6 bases). From germline, CDR1 is MNHEY and CDR2 SVGAGI. The CDR3 runs 15 residues. V was shortened by 7 bases and J by 2 bases, with 14 bases between the two germline ends. The CDR3 DNA reads as TGTGCCAGCAAGCTAGCGTTCTTTAACACCGGGGAGCTGTTTTTT. Residues: CASKLAFFNTGELFF.

This sequence joins TRBV4-1 and TRBJ1-1; a possible D gene is TRBD1 (6 bases). The length of the CDR3 is 15 residues. The germline V and J ends were trimmed by 3 bases and 4 bases, with 15 bases remaining between them. Germline lookup yields CDR1 MGHRA and CDR2 YSYEKL. This CDR3 reads CASSHPQGRSTEAFF. CDR3 coding DNA: TGCGCCAGCAGCCATCCACAGGGCAGGAGCACTGAAGCTTTCTTT.

This clone is a singleton in its sample. The genes are TRBV6-6 and TRBJ2-1, with 13 positions matching TRBD2. Germline CDR1 reads MNHNY; CDR2 reads SVGAGI (reference sequence). Germline trimming cut 6 bases from V and 5 bases from J; bases unmatched to any gene: 1. The CDR3 sequence is 14 residues long. This chain's CDR3 is CASRTSGRNNEQFF. For the CDR3, the DNA is TGTGCCAGCAGGACTAGCGGGAGGAACAATGAGCAGTTCTTC.

The DNA of the CDR3 is TGTGCCAGCAGCTTAGCCGGACTAGACGAGACCCAGTACTTC. This codes for CASSLAGLDETQYF. J is TRBJ2-5 and V is TRBV7-2; TRBD2 matches at 7 bases. Trimming removed 0 bases from V and 5 bases from J; junction bases left unmatched: 3. Germline V CDR1 and CDR2: SGHTA, FQGNSA. This CDR3 contains 14 residues.